The 24 T cell receptor beta chains in this list originate from one sample, sequenced in a study of cytomegalovirus exposure and HLA in healthy donors. The PCR had 60 Vbeta and 13 Jbeta primers. Libraries were prepared by immunoSEQ multiplex PCR; TCRdb keeps only in-frame clonotypes and omits some of them. Its listing shows about 160,000 clones. Sequenced input: PBMCs. The receptors were gathered from a woman aged 60-75 years in good health and CMV-seronegative.

The chain joins TRBV25-1 to TRBJ1-5; 7 bases align to TRBD1. Germline V gene lookup returns CDR1 MGHDK and CDR2 SYGVNS. The CDR3 has 14 residues. Unmatched junction bases numbered 1, after V lost 1 base and J lost 4 bases. The CDR3 sequence: CASSESGGNQPQHF. CDR3 in DNA: TGTGCCAGCAGTGAATCAGGGGGAAATCAGCCCCAGCATTTT.

The chain links TRBV29-1 to TRBJ2-5; no definite D call. V was shortened by 3 bases and J by 5 bases, with 13 bases between the two germline ends. This CDR3 has 13 amino acids. The V gene's germline CDR1 is SQVTM and CDR2 ANQGSEA. The CDR3 nucleotides read TGCAGCGTTGACCCGACTGGTGCGGAGACCCAGTACTTC. The encoded protein is CSVDPTGAETQYF.

This CDR3 reads CASSTPGLAGGLEQYF. CDR3 coding DNA: TGTGCCAGCAGTACCCCCGGCCTAGCGGGAGGACTAGAGCAGTACTTC. The gene calls are TRBV27 and TRBJ2-7; 11 nucleotides line up with TRBD2. CDR1 is MNHEY and CDR2 is SMNVEV in the germline V gene (reference sequence). The length of the CDR3 is 16 residues. The junction had 13 bases not matched to a gene; V was cut back by 5 bases and J by 7 bases.

V is TRBV6-1 and J is TRBJ2-1, with D perhaps TRBD2 (5 bases). Trimming shortened V by 3 bases and J by 10 bases, and 13 bases separated the two germline ends. CDR3 size: 13 residues. The germline CDR1 and CDR2 sequences are MNHNS and SASEGT. The chain's CDR3 is CASSEDSFQEQFF. CDR3 sequence (DNA): TGTGCCAGCAGTGAGGACTCGTTCCAGGAGCAGTTCTTC.

The rearrangement links TRBV10-1 to TRBJ2-1; TRBD1 matches at 7 bases. The CDR3 is 14 amino acids. With 4 bases clipped from V and 9 bases from J, the junction kept 9 bases outside the gene matches. From germline, CDR1 is WNHNN and CDR2 SYGVQD (reference sequence). The CDR3: CASSVGTVLTEQFF. The CDR3 nucleotides are TGCGCCAGCAGTGTCGGGACAGTGCTTACTGAGCAGTTCTTC.

J is TRBJ2-3 and V is TRBV5-5, with a tentative D call TRBD1 (6 bases). Trimming stripped 0 bases from V and 3 bases from J, with 17 bases between. The CDR3 is 17 amino acids. Germline loops: CDR1 SGHKS, CDR2 YYEKEE (reference sequence). CDR3 in amino acids: CASSLAPTGLGTDTQYF. Written as DNA, the CDR3 is TGTGCCAGCAGCTTGGCCCCGACAGGCCTTGGGACAGATACGCAGTATTTT. The complete variable domain, with remaining parts taken from reference TRBV5-5 and TRBJ2-3, reads DAGVTQSPTHLIKTRGQQVTLRCSPISGHKSVSWYQQVLGQGPQFIFQYYEKEERGRGNFPDRFSARQFPNYSSELNVNALLLGDSALYLCASSLAPTGLGTDTQYFGPGTRLTVL.

J is TRBJ2-7 and V is TRBV9, with 10 bases fitting TRBD2. The V segment lost 4 bases and the J segment 7 bases; nucleotides outside the gene matches: 5. The CDR3 contains 13 residues. The germline CDR1 and CDR2 sequences are SGDLS and YYNGEE. This CDR3 reads CASSPSLAGEQYF. CDR3 coding DNA: TGTGCCAGCAGCCCCTCACTAGCGGGAGAGCAGTACTTC. Drawing the rest from reference TRBV9 and TRBJ2-7, the complete variable domain is DSGVTQTPKHLITATGQRVTLRCSPRSGDLSVYWYQQSLDQGLQFLIQYYNGEERAKGNILERFSAQQFPDLHSELNLSSLELGDSALYFCASSPSLAGEQYFGPGTRLTVT.

This CDR3 is CASTTGPYPYGYTF. Written as DNA, the CDR3 is TGTGCCAGCACCACAGGCCCGTACCCCTATGGCTACACCTTC. The chain uses TRBV7-8 and TRBJ1-2; tentative D call: TRBD1 (5 bases). V was shortened by 7 bases and J by 4 bases, with 16 bases between the two germline ends. CDR3 length equals 14 residues. Germline-derived CDR1 and CDR2 are SGHVS and FQNEAQ.

The chain couples TRBV2 to TRBJ2-1; 9 bases are shared with TRBD2. This CDR3 has 15 amino acids. After removal of 0 bases from V and 7 bases from J, the junction contained 4 bases not matched to a gene. From germline, CDR1 is SNHLY and CDR2 FYNNEI. The CDR3 loop is CASSEAKLAGNEQFF. The CDR3 DNA reads TGTGCCAGCAGTGAAGCGAAACTAGCGGGTAATGAGCAGTTCTTC.

The chain uses TRBV5-4 and TRBJ1-2; possibly TRBD1 for D (5 bases). This CDR3 has 15 amino acids. V lost 0 bases and J lost 4, with 13 bases in between. Germline assignment: CDR1 SGHNT and CDR2 YYREEE (reference sequence). The CDR3 region has the DNA TGTGCCAGCAGCTTGGATGCGGGGGATATCTATGGCTACACCTTC. Translation gives CASSLDAGDIYGYTF.

The rearrangement joins TRBV2 to TRBJ1-2, with 10 nucleotides matching TRBD1. Unmatched junction bases numbered 6, after V lost 9 bases and J lost 8 bases. The CDR3 has 12 amino acids. CDR1 SNHLY and CDR2 FYNNEI come from the germline V gene. This CDR3 reads CASHRDRGGYTF. DNA of the CDR3: TGTGCCAGTCACCGGGACAGGGGAGGCTACACCTTC.

In regard to this clone: Within the sample, other DNA sequences also encode this same CDR3. The chain links TRBV29-1 to TRBJ2-6; 12 nucleotides match TRBD1. The CDR3 has 16 residues. J was trimmed by 6 bases and V by 6 bases; bases with no gene match: 9. Germline CDR1 reads SQVTM; CDR2 reads ANQGSEA. The CDR3 loop reads CSVALGTGGQANVLTF. CDR3 sequence (DNA): TGCAGCGTCGCGTTGGGGACAGGGGGCCAGGCCAACGTCCTGACTTTC.

The chain has TRBV11-2 and TRBJ1-5; no clear D gene. The germline V gene encodes CDR1 SGHAT and CDR2 FQNNGV. This CDR3 has 12 residues. With 5 bases removed from V and 2 bases from J, the gap between germline ends came to 4 bases. CDR3 in amino acids: CASSQGNQPQHF. The CDR3 DNA reads as TGTGCCAGCAGCCAGGGCAATCAGCCCCAGCATTTT.

The gene calls are TRBV6-1 and TRBJ2-5; 11 positions match TRBD1. The J call may be wrong; the DNA end is better matched by TRBJ2-7. The V gene's germline CDR1 is MNHNS and CDR2 SASEGT. There are 15 residues in the CDR3. This chain's CDR3 is CASSARDRGTYEQYF. In DNA, the CDR3 is TGTGCCAGCAGCGCCCGGGACAGGGGGACCTACGAGCAGTACTTC.

The chain has TRBV7-3 and TRBJ1-4; no clear D gene. From germline, CDR1 is SGHTA and CDR2 FQGTGA. Trimming stripped 3 bases from V and 6 bases from J, with 8 bases between. The CDR3 loop spans 13 amino acids. CDR3 region: CASSLGPDEKLFF. The CDR3, as DNA: TGTGCCAGCAGCTTGGGCCCGGATGAAAAACTGTTTTTT.

V usage is TRBV11-2 and J usage is TRBJ1-1, with TRBD1 as a possible D gene (5 bases). V was pared by 4 bases and J by 7 bases, with 13 bases between. From germline, CDR1 is SGHAT and CDR2 FQNNGV. This CDR3 spans 13 amino acids. The CDR3 reads CASSSRQQLEAFF. In nucleotides, the CDR3 is TGTGCCAGCAGCTCCAGACAGCAGCTTGAAGCTTTCTTT.

V usage is TRBV2 and J usage is TRBJ1-5; 8 positions agree with TRBD1. Unmatched junction bases numbered 6, after V lost 4 bases and J lost 7 bases. The CDR3 extends over 14 amino acids. CDR1 is SNHLY and CDR2 is FYNNEI in the germline V gene. Here the CDR3 reads CASSVDRVRQPQHF. The CDR3 region has the DNA TGTGCCAGCAGTGTGGACAGGGTAAGACAGCCCCAGCATTTT. Full variable domain (outside the CDR3, taken from reference TRBV2 and TRBJ1-5): EPEVTQTPSHQVTQMGQEVILRCVPISNHLYFYWYRQILGQKVEFLVSFYNNEISEKSEIFDDQFSVERPDGSNFTLKIRSTKLEDSAMYFCASSVDRVRQPQHFGDGTRLSIL.

The rearrangement links TRBV20-1 to TRBJ1-1, with a possible D match to TRBD1 (6 bases). CDR1 is DFQATT, CDR2 SNEGSKA, per germline (reference sequence). Trimming cost V 2 bases and J 8 bases, with 9 bases left between them. This CDR3 is 11 amino acids long. The CDR3 nucleotides read TGCAGTGCTAGATTTACAGGGGAAGCTTTCTTT. Residues: CSARFTGEAFF.

The chain recombines TRBV11-2 with TRBJ2-7, with D possibly being TRBD2 (5 bases). CDR3 length equals 18 residues. V was shortened by 5 bases and J by 4 bases, with 27 bases between the two germline ends. Looked up from germline, CDR1 is SGHAT and CDR2 is FQNNGV. CDR3 DNA: TGTGCCAGCAGCCCACTAGAGGGATGGGCCCTAGAGGCGTACGAGCAGTACTTC. Protein product: CASSPLEGWALEAYEQYF.

The chain combines TRBV5-6 with TRBJ1-2; 8 bases fit TRBD1. The length of the CDR3 is 13 residues. Unmatched junction bases numbered 7, after V lost 4 bases and J lost 8 bases. CDR1 is SGHDT, CDR2 YYEEEE, per germline. As DNA, the CDR3 is TGTGCCAGCAGCCGCGGACAGGGTAAAGGCTACACCTTC. Translated: CASSRGQGKGYTF.

The chain carries TRBV10-3 and TRBJ2-3, with 8 bases matching TRBD2. The V gene end was trimmed by 2 bases and the J gene end by 2 bases; junction bases not matched to a gene: 21. This CDR3 contains 21 residues. From germline, CDR1 is ENHRY and CDR2 SYGVKD. CDR3 nucleotides: TGTGCCATCAGTGAGCCTGCCTCGGGGGGGCGGGAGGCCGATATCACAGATACGCAGTATTTT. This codes for CAISEPASGGREADITDTQYF.

As DNA, the CDR3 is TGTGCCAGCAGCGTAGGTTCGGCCTGGGCGAATGAGCAGTTCTTC. Translated: CASSVGSAWANEQFF. The V gene is TRBV9, the J gene TRBJ2-1, with D uncertain. The germline V gene has CDR1 SGDLS and CDR2 YYNGEE. This CDR3 comprises 15 residues. V was cut by 0 bases and J by 7 bases, with 14 bases left in between.

The chain combines TRBV2 with TRBJ2-7; 12 bases line up with TRBD2. CDR3 length: 15 residues. Germline V lookup: CDR1 SNHLY, CDR2 FYNNEI. The V gene end was trimmed by 7 bases and the J gene end by 2 bases; junction bases not matched to a gene: 6. The CDR3 protein is CASTTSGRMAYEQYF. Written as DNA, the CDR3 is TGTGCCAGCACCACTAGCGGGAGGATGGCCTACGAGCAGTACTTC.

The chain has TRBV11-2 and TRBJ2-1; no clear D. The CDR3 spans 16 residues. Trimming left V 6 bases short and J 0 bases short, with 15 bases between. Germline V gene lookup returns CDR1 SGHAT and CDR2 FQNNGV. The CDR3 DNA sequence: TGTGCCAGCAGACCGGTCGGTATTGGCTCCTACAATGAGCAGTTCTTC. As protein: CASRPVGIGSYNEQFF.